The sequence of this T cell receptor beta chain was determined in a study of identical twins' blood T cells. As for the study in general: About 50 million reads came from 12 libraries, six alpha, six beta.

The CDR3 spans 14 residues. CDR1 is SNHLY and CDR2 is FYNNEI in the germline V gene. V lost 1 base to trimming and J lost 4 bases; unmatched junction nucleotides: 2. Remarks on this clonotype: Antigen: not known.

TCRdb recomputed calls from the 5' RACE reads with MiXCR, one row per CDR3 protein. The sample lists a few hundred thousand distinct CDR3 sequences, about 28% occurring once. Study-level results: Twins shared more top CDR3 clonotypes than unrelated donors did. Twins shared about as many clonotypes as their cloneset sizes predicted.

This receptor was identified in a woman aged 18-49 years in good health. The sample comprised PBMCs. The rearrangement joins TRBV2 to TRBJ1-2, with 8 bases identical to TRBD1. Written as DNA, the CDR3 is TGTGCCAGCAGTGAAGACAGGGGGGTCTATGGCTACACCTTC. Its translation is CASSEDRGVYGYTF. Complete variable domain (other parts from reference TRBV2 and TRBJ1-2): EPEVTQTPSHQVTQMGQEVILRCVPISNHLYFYWYRQILGQKVEFLVSFYNNEISEKSEIFDDQFSVERPDGSNFTLKIRSTKLEDSAMYFCASSEDRGVYGYTFGSGTRLTVV.